This passage covers 8 T cell receptor beta chains from one sample sequenced in a study of blood T cell repertoires in COVID-19. Only in-frame clones appear in the TCRdb table, and some are missing; sequencing was by immunoSEQ multiplex PCR. The sample contains 35,000 to 55,000 clones, more than 90% of which appear only once. The sequenced sample was peripheral blood. These TCRs come from a man in his 70s with active COVID-19.

The chain is built from TRBV18 and TRBJ1-5; D unclear. The CDR3 has 14 amino acids. V lost 2 bases and J lost 4, with 9 bases in between. The germline gives CDR1 KGHSH, CDR2 LQKENI. CDR3 coding DNA: TGTGCCAGCTCACCAGAGGCCCAAAATCAGCCCCAGCATTTT. Its translation is CASSPEAQNQPQHF.

The chain couples TRBV28 to TRBJ1-3; D unclear. V lost 0 bases to trimming and J lost 1 base, with 4 bases between them. In germline, CDR1 is MDHEN, CDR2 SYDVKM. The CDR3 is 14 amino acids. The chain's CDR3 is CASSLWYSGNTIYF. CDR3 nucleotide sequence: TGTGCCAGCAGTTTATGGTATTCTGGAAACACCATATATTTT.

The chain is built from TRBV18 and TRBJ2-5; TRBD2 agrees at 10 bases. CDR1 KGHSH and CDR2 LQKENI come from the germline V gene. The J segment lost 5 bases and the V segment lost 3 bases, leaving 9 bases of the junction unmatched. The CDR3 covers 16 residues. The CDR3: CASSPGRGLAEETQYF. Here the CDR3 DNA reads TGTGCCAGCTCACCCGGAAGAGGACTAGCGGAGGAGACCCAGTACTTC.

The chain uses TRBV11-3 and TRBJ2-1; 7 positions agree with TRBD1. CDR1 is SGHNT and CDR2 is YENEEA in the germline V gene. V dropped 5 bases and J dropped 5; count of bases not matched to a gene: 9. The CDR3 consists of 15 residues. The CDR3 DNA reads TGTGCCAGCAGCCCAACCGGGACAGAGAACAATGAGCAGTTCTTC. This translates into CASSPTGTENNEQFF.

This chain joins TRBV7-9 and TRBJ2-7; D uncertain. CDR3 length: 14 residues. Trimming cost V 2 bases and J 6 bases, with 14 bases left between them. CDR1 and CDR2 from the germline V gene are SEHNR and FQNEAQ (reference sequence). The CDR3 DNA reads TGTGCCAGCAGCTTACCGGGTAACCCCCGCGAGCAGTACTTC. This encodes CASSLPGNPREQYF.

This rearrangement joins TRBV6-5 to TRBJ1-6; unclear D gene. Germline values: CDR1 MNHEY, CDR2 SVGAGI. There are 13 residues in the CDR3. V was cut by 2 bases and J by 10 bases, with 9 bases left in between. CDR3 protein: CASSYNRGSPLHF. As DNA, the CDR3 is TGTGCCAGCAGTTACAACAGAGGGTCACCCCTCCACTTT.

This clone was detected a few times. The rearrangement links TRBV18 to TRBJ1-3; a weak D match, TRBD1 (5 bases). V was shortened by 3 bases and J by 4 bases, with 19 bases between the two germline ends. CDR3 length: 17 residues. The V gene's germline CDR1 is KGHSH and CDR2 LQKENI. This CDR3 reads CASSPPGRGNSGNTIYF. The CDR3 DNA reads TGTGCCAGCTCACCCCCCGGACGGGGGAATTCGGGAAACACCATATATTTT.

The chain recombines TRBV6-6 with TRBJ1-5; 10 bases align to TRBD1. Germline V gene lookup returns CDR1 MNHNY and CDR2 SVGAGI (reference sequence). The CDR3 consists of 17 residues. The junction had 12 bases not matched to a gene; V was cut back by 6 bases and J by 4 bases. The DNA of the CDR3 is TGTGCCAGCAGGCGACAGGGGGCCGCCTTAAGTAATCAGCCCCAGCATTTT. It yields the protein CASRRQGAALSNQPQHF.